These T cell receptor beta chains were read from a single sample in a study of graft-versus-host responses after intestinal transplantation. Sequencing used immunoSEQ multiplex PCR; TCRdb keeps in-frame clones, though not all of them. The sample records 20,000 to 25,000 clones, about 57% being singletons. The material sequenced was alloreactive CD4+ T cells from a mixed lymphocyte reaction culture, taken before intestinal transplant. These receptors all come from a human patient who received an intestinal transplant. Each CDR3 is given with its conserved first and last residue. Fields, in order: V gene, clone size, D gene, J gene, CDR3 protein, CDR3 DNA. A D gene is named only where the DNA matches it firmly. Part of the rows lack a size; the others show once, few, many or a class for expanded clones.

TRBV2	NA	NA	TRBJ1-1	CASAFGGNTEAFF	TGTGCCAGCGCTTTCGGGGGGAACACTGAAGCTTTCTTT
TRBV5-1	NA	NA	TRBJ2-3	CASSLSLAQWQYF	TGCGCCAGCAGCTTGAGTCTAGCTCAGTGGCAGTATTTT
TRBV7-9	once	NA	TRBJ1-4	CASSWGESTNEKLFF	TGTGCCAGCAGCTGGGGGGAGTCCACTAATGAAAAACTGTTTTTT
TRBV2	few	NA	TRBJ2-5	CASTYQETQYF	TGTGCCAGCACCTACCAAGAGACCCAGTACTTC
TRBV5-1	NA	TRBD2	TRBJ2-1	CASTSGREVEQFF	TGCGCCAGCACTAGCGGGAGAGAGGTTGAGCAGTTCTTC
TRBV10-3	NA	TRBD1	TRBJ1-2	CAISEWGTGNGYTF	TGTGCCATCAGTGAGTGGGGGACAGGGAATGGCTACACCTTC
TRBV28	NA	TRBD1	TRBJ1-5	CASTEGGYGQPQHF	TGTGCCAGCACCGAAGGGGGCTATGGGCAGCCCCAGCATTTT
TRBV5-6	NA	NA	TRBJ1-1	CASSGETGRGEAFF	TGTGCCAGCAGCGGGGAGACAGGAAGGGGTGAAGCTTTCTTT
TRBV6-6	NA	TRBD2	TRBJ2-1	CASRGTSGSVEQFF	TGTGCCAGCAGAGGGACTAGCGGGAGTGTTGAGCAGTTCTTC
TRBV5-4	few	NA	TRBJ2-7	CASSSYNEQYF	TGTGCCAGCAGCTCGTATAACGAGCAGTACTTC
TRBV28	few	TRBD2	TRBJ2-7	CASSLYARGRNEQYF	TGTGCCAGCAGTTTATACGCGCGCGGGAGGAACGAGCAGTACTTC
TRBV30	NA	NA	TRBJ2-1	CAWSVHPSSYNEQFF	TGTGCCTGGAGTGTACATCCATCATCCTACAATGAGCAGTTCTTC
TRBV11-2	NA	TRBD2	TRBJ2-1	CASGPIAGGLNEQFF	TGTGCCAGCGGACCTATAGCGGGGGGGCTCAATGAGCAGTTCTTC
TRBV18	NA	NA	TRBJ2-2	CASSAGLANTGELFF	TGTGCCAGCTCAGCAGGGCTTGCGAACACCGGGGAGCTGTTTTTT
TRBV10-3	NA	NA	TRBJ2-3	CAISEVQGFTDTQYF	TGTGCCATCAGTGAGGTACAGGGATTCACAGATACGCAGTATTTT
TRBV6-1	NA	NA	TRBJ1-1	CASSSNGNTEAFF	TGTGCCAGCAGTTCGAACGGGAACACTGAAGCTTTCTTT
TRBV7-9	NA	TRBD2	TRBJ2-1	CASGRGDNEQFF	TGTGCCAGTGGGAGGGGTGACAATGAGCAGTTCTTC
TRBV14	NA	NA	TRBJ2-2	CASSRQLNTGELFF	TGTGCCAGCAGCAGACAGTTAAACACCGGGGAGCTGTTTTTT
TRBV6-5	NA	NA	TRBJ1-5	CASSYRGLANQPQHF	TGTGCCAGCAGTTACAGGGGATTAGCAAATCAGCCCCAGCATTTT
TRBV6-6	few	NA	TRBJ2-1	CASREYLMQFF	TGTGCCAGCAGAGAGTACCTAATGCAGTTCTTC
TRBV7-2	NA	NA	TRBJ1-1	CASSWTTGVQTEAFF	TGTGCCAGCAGCTGGACAACAGGAGTACAAACTGAAGCTTTCTTT
TRBV5-1	NA	NA	TRBJ2-3	CASSLGPGAKGAGTQYF	TGCGCCAGCAGCTTGGGACCGGGGGCGAAGGGGGCAGGTACGCAGTATTTT
TRBV18	few	NA	TRBJ2-2	CASSPRWAGATGELFF	TGTGCCAGCTCACCACGTTGGGCAGGGGCCACCGGGGAGCTGTTTTTT
TRBV9	NA	NA	TRBJ2-5	CASSVGLRGPYEETQYF	TGTGCCAGCAGCGTAGGTCTGCGCGGGCCCTATGAAGAGACCCAGTACTTC
TRBV5-1	NA	NA	TRBJ2-3	CASSLGLGASTDTQYF	TGCGCCAGCAGCTTGGGACTAGGGGCTAGCACAGATACGCAGTATTTT
TRBV5-1	NA	NA	TRBJ2-3	CASSAPGSADTQYF	TGCGCCAGCAGCGCGCCAGGGTCTGCAGATACGCAGTATTTT
TRBV19	NA	TRBD1	TRBJ1-6	CASSPRQGSSYNSPLHF	TGTGCCAGTAGTCCTAGACAGGGGAGCTCCTATAATTCACCCCTCCACTTT
TRBV11-1	NA	NA	TRBJ2-7	CASSSEWGLEQYF	TGTGCCAGCAGCTCCGAGTGGGGACTCGAGCAGTACTTC
TRBV5-1	NA	TRBD2	TRBJ2-1	CASSPRGLAGGNEQFF	TGCGCCAGCTCCCCTCGGGGACTAGCGGGCGGCAATGAGCAGTTCTTC